The 25 T cell receptor beta chains below all came from one sample that was sequenced in a study of T cells after yellow fever vaccination. TCRdb itself ran the 5' RACE reads through MiXCR, one entry per CDR3 protein. Of roughly 50,000 distinct CDR3 sequences in the sample, 6% to 8% were seen once. The material sequenced was CD8+ T cells sorted from PBMCs, taken around 15 days after the first yellow fever vaccination. Source of these receptors: a man in his late teens or twenties who received the YFV17D yellow fever vaccine.

At least ten counts were recorded for this clonotype. V and J are TRBV12-3 or TRBV12-4 and TRBJ2-1, with a tentative D call TRBD2 (7 bases). The CDR3 has 14 amino acids. V lost 5 bases and J lost 5, with 13 bases in between. The CDR3 DNA is TGTGCCAGCAGTCCCGGGGGGCCCCACAATGAGCAGTTCTTC. Its translation: CASSPGGPHNEQFF.

The gene calls are TRBV7-9 and TRBJ2-1; TRBD2 matches at 9 bases. This CDR3 region has 15 residues. The germline CDR1 and CDR2 sequences are SEHNR and FQNEAQ (reference sequence). The J segment lost 5 bases and the V segment lost 3 bases, leaving 5 bases of the junction unmatched. The CDR3 reads CASSLGLAKNNEQFF. In DNA form, the CDR3 reads TGTGCCAGCAGCTTGGGACTAGCTAAAAACAATGAGCAGTTCTTC. The complete variable domain, with remaining parts taken from reference TRBV7-9 and TRBJ2-1, reads DTGVSQNPRHKITKRGQNVTFRCDPISEHNRLYWYRQTLGQGPEFLTYFQNEAQLEKSRLLSDRFSAERPKGSFSTLEIQRTEQGDSAMYLCASSLGLAKNNEQFFGPGTRLTVL.

This chain joins TRBV7-2 and TRBJ2-1; D is unresolved. V was clipped by 6 bases and J by 9 bases, with 9 bases between them. Germline V gene sequence: CDR1 SGHTA, CDR2 FQGNSA. There are 11 residues in the CDR3. The CDR3 sequence is CASRLGSEQFF. The DNA for the CDR3 is TGTGCCAGCAGGCTGGGCTCTGAGCAGTTCTTC.

The table lists this clonotype with many counts. This CDR3 reads CASSSGRSGLANYGYTF. Written as DNA, the CDR3 is TGTGCCAGCAGCTCGGGACGGTCAGGACTAGCTAACTATGGCTACACCTTC. The chain is built from TRBV11-2 and TRBJ1-2, with D possibly TRBD1 on 5 matching bases. The CDR3 has 17 amino acids. Trimming removed 4 bases at V and 0 bases at J, with 18 bases between. From germline, CDR1 is SGHAT and CDR2 FQNNGV.

This clonotype was detected many times. V gene TRBV5-6 combines with J gene TRBJ2-3, with D hard to call. The germline gives CDR1 SGHDT, CDR2 YYEEEE. CDR3 length: 13 residues. V was clipped by 0 bases and J by 1 base, with 3 bases between them. The DNA of the CDR3 is TGTGCCAGCAGCTTGGCAGGCACAGATACGCAGTATTTT. Translated: CASSLAGTDTQYF.

This clonotype has a count of ten or more. CDR3 in amino acids: CASSPPYEQYV. The CDR3 DNA reads as TGTGCCAGCTCACCACCCTACGAGCAGTACGTC. This rearrangement joins TRBV18 to TRBJ2-7; D gene unclear. The CDR3 contains 11 residues. Germline V gene data show CDR1 as KGHSH and CDR2 as LQKENI. V lost 0 bases and J lost 3, with 0 bases in between.

Of note for this clonotype: A single base separates this from a much larger clone, so it may be a read error. The chain couples TRBV29-1 to TRBJ2-5; no definite D call. The ends were cut back, 3 bases at V and 1 base at J, with 9 bases in the middle. CDR3 length: 13 amino acids. Germline lookup yields CDR1 SQVTM and CDR2 ANQGSEA. CDR3: CSVDAGSQETQYF. CDR3 DNA: TGCAGCGTTGACGCCGGCAGCCAAGAGACCCAGTACTTC.

This clonotype appeared many times. V is TRBV9 and J is TRBJ2-1; D tentatively reads TRBD1 or TRBD2 (6 bases each). V lost 4 bases and J 9 bases, leaving 11 bases between the germline ends. Germline CDR1 SGDLS, CDR2 YYNGEE. The CDR3 has 12 amino acids. CDR3 bases: TGTGCCAGCAGCCCCGGGGGCGGTGAGCAGTTCTTC. This sequence encodes CASSPGGGEQFF.

This clonotype was counted at least ten times. The V gene is TRBV11-2, the J gene TRBJ2-7; D is ambiguous. V lost 5 bases and J 2 bases, leaving 16 bases between the germline ends. There are 15 residues in the CDR3. CDR1 is SGHAT, CDR2 FQNNGV, per germline. The CDR3: CASSPGPVRTYEQYF. CDR3 coding DNA: TGTGCCAGCAGCCCTGGTCCAGTAAGGACCTACGAGCAGTACTTC.

This clonotype came up many times. V gene TRBV4-3 combines with J gene TRBJ2-1, with D maybe TRBD2 (6 bases). The germline V gene encodes CDR1 LGHNA and CDR2 YSLEER. Trimming shortened V by 5 bases and J by 0 bases, and 11 bases separated the two germline ends. The CDR3 is 15 residues long. The CDR3 region has the DNA TGCGCCAGCAGCGAAGGGACTGCCTCCTACAATGAGCAGTTCTTC. Translating it yields CASSEGTASYNEQFF.

This clonotype turned up a few times. The chain recombines TRBV4-1 with TRBJ1-2; TRBD1 is a possible D gene (5 bases). Germline V gene data show CDR1 as MGHRA and CDR2 as YSYEKL. The CDR3 spans 12 residues. The V gene lost 1 base and the J gene lost 5 bases, with 5 bases spanning the gap. The CDR3 loop reads CASSQAGYGYTF. CDR3 bases: TGCGCCAGCAGCCAAGCAGGGTATGGCTACACCTTC.

This clonotype was recorded at least ten times. The rearrangement joins TRBV5-1 to TRBJ2-7; D gene ambiguous. Germline loops: CDR1 SGHRS, CDR2 YFSETQ. The CDR3 has 14 amino acids. The V end was cut by 1 base, the J end by 2 bases, with 10 bases between. The CDR3 region has the DNA TGCGCCAGCAGCTTGTCCCCACTGACCTACGAGCAGTACTTC. This gives the protein CASSLSPLTYEQYF.

This clonotype was detected ten times or more. In DNA, the CDR3 is TGTGCCAGCTCACCGGTGGCTAGCGGGGCAACCGGAGATACGCAGTATTTT. This encodes CASSPVASGATGDTQYF. V and J are TRBV18 and TRBJ2-3, with 9 bases that match TRBD2. V lost 3 bases and J lost 5; bases outside the gene matches: 12. CDR3 size: 17 residues. CDR1 KGHSH and CDR2 LQKENI come from the germline V gene.

The sample holds many counts of this clonotype. The chain joins TRBV7-9 to TRBJ1-3; no firm D call. V lost 4 bases and J lost 4, with 14 bases in between. Germline lookup yields CDR1 SEHNR and CDR2 FQNEAQ (reference sequence). This CDR3 spans 15 amino acids. The CDR3 loop reads CASSSLQLGGNTIYF. The CDR3 DNA reads as TGTGCCAGCAGCTCACTCCAATTGGGAGGAAACACCATATATTTT.

This clonotype was found many times. The chain is built from TRBV4-1 and TRBJ1-2; no firm D call. CDR3 length: 14 amino acids. Germline CDR1 is MGHRA and CDR2 is YSYEKL. V was pared by 4 bases and J by 1 base, with 10 bases between. CDR3 loop: CASSRSRDNYGYTF. The CDR3 region has the DNA TGCGCCAGCAGCCGTTCCCGTGATAACTATGGCTACACCTTC.

This clonotype showed up many times. The chain is built from TRBV5-1 and TRBJ2-3; unclear D gene. The CDR3 has 13 amino acids. Trimming cost V 4 bases and J 1 base, with 7 bases left between them. Germline V CDR1 and CDR2: SGHRS, YFSETQ. The CDR3 region has the DNA TGCGCCAGCAGCAAAATTCGCACAGATACGCAGTATTTT. Translating gives CASSKIRTDTQYF.

This clonotype was observed at least ten times. The chain is built from TRBV3-1 and TRBJ2-1; 9 positions agree with TRBD1. Unmatched junction bases numbered 5, after V lost 4 bases and J lost 7 bases. CDR3 size: 14 residues. CDR1 LGHDT and CDR2 YNNKEL come from the germline V gene (reference sequence). CDR3 protein: CASSLTGTGNEQFF. CDR3 sequence (DNA): TGTGCCAGCAGCCTCACCGGGACAGGGAATGAGCAGTTCTTC.

In this sample, this clonotype turned up many times. The chain joins TRBV7-9 to TRBJ2-1; 8 bases match TRBD2. Germline values: CDR1 SEHNR, CDR2 FQNEAQ (reference sequence). The V and J ends lost 4 bases and 7 bases, in that order; junction bases with no gene match: 3. This CDR3 is 13 amino acids long. In DNA, the CDR3 is TGTGCCAGCAGCTCAGGCGGGGGGAATGAGCAGTTCTTC. This gives the protein CASSSGGGNEQFF.

This clonotype was picked up many times. The chain recombines TRBV7-2 with TRBJ2-3; D not resolved. Germline V gene lookup returns CDR1 SGHTA and CDR2 FQGNSA. V lost 5 bases and J lost 2, with 5 bases in between. The CDR3 runs 12 residues. The CDR3 nucleotides are TGTGCCAGCAGCCCGACCACAGATACGCAGTATTTT. Translation: CASSPTTDTQYF.

The rearrangement links TRBV6-2 or TRBV6-3 to TRBJ2-3, with D uncertain. CDR3 length: 13 residues. Trimming removed 4 bases from V and 3 bases from J, with 8 bases in between. CDR1 and CDR2 (germline): MNHEY, SVGEGT. CDR3 region: CASSSDETDTQYF. The CDR3 DNA reads as TGTGCCAGCAGTTCGGACGAAACAGATACGCAGTATTTT.

This clonotype has a count of ten or more. The rearrangement links TRBV24-1 to TRBJ2-3, with a possible D match to TRBD1 (6 bases). The CDR3 length is 15 residues. V was cut by 2 bases and J by 2 bases, with 10 bases left in between. Germline CDR1 and CDR2: KGHDR and SFDVKD. This CDR3 is CATSDYRETTDTQYF. The CDR3 DNA follows: TGTGCCACCAGTGATTACAGGGAGACCACAGATACGCAGTATTTT.

The chain couples TRBV4-3 to TRBJ1-4; D is ambiguous. Trimming pared 0 bases from V and 10 bases from J, leaving 15 bases between. The CDR3 extends over 15 amino acids. CDR1 LGHNA and CDR2 YSLEER come from the germline V gene. Written as DNA, the CDR3 is TGCGCCAGCAGCCAAGAGGCCCAGTTAAACGGAAAACTGTTTTTT. This codes for CASSQEAQLNGKLFF.

This clonotype was counted many times. The chain employs TRBV5-1 and TRBJ2-3; D could derive from TRBD1 or TRBD2 (5 bases each). Trimming left V 0 bases short and J 2 bases short, with 10 bases between. The V gene's germline CDR1 is SGHRS and CDR2 YFSETQ. The CDR3 length is 15 residues. In DNA form, the CDR3 reads TGCGCCAGCAGCTTGGAAGTGGGGACCACAGATACGCAGTATTTT. Translated, it gives CASSLEVGTTDTQYF. The full variable domain, in which reference TRBV5-1 and TRBJ2-3 provide the parts outside the CDR3, is KAGVTQTPRYLIKTRGQQVTLSCSPISGHRSVSWYQQTPGQGLQFLFEYFSETQRNKGNFPGRFSGRQFSNSRSEMNVSTLELGDSALYLCASSLEVGTTDTQYFGPGTRLTVL.

This clonotype was picked up many times. This chain uses TRBV6-2 or TRBV6-3 with TRBJ2-6; D is possibly TRBD2 (5 bases). V was clipped by 0 bases and J by 4 bases, with 16 bases between them. The CDR3 runs to 18 residues. Germline values: CDR1 MNHEY, CDR2 SVGEGT. The CDR3 bases are TGTGCCAGCAGTTACTCGATTTGGGGAGACCGGGGGGCCAACGTCCTGACTTTC. This codes for CASSYSIWGDRGANVLTF.

This clonotype was counted ten times or more. V is TRBV12-3 or TRBV12-4 and J is TRBJ2-3, with TRBD1 identical over 8 bases. CDR3 length: 17 residues. Trimming cost V 1 base and J 6 bases; bases outside gene matches: 12. CDR3 in DNA: TGTGCCAGCAGTTTAGTGGCAGGGGGCGGTGAAGGCGATACGCAGTATTTT. Translation gives CASSLVAGGGEGDTQYF.